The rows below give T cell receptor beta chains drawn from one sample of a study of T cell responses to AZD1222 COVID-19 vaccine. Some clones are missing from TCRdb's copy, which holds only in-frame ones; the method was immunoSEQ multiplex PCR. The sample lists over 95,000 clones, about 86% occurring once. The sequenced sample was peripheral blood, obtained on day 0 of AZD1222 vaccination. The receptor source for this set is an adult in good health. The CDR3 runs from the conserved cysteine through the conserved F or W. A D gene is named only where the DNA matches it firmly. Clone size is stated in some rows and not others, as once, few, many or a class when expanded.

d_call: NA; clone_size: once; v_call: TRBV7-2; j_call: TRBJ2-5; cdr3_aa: CASSFFGAGKETQYF; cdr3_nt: TGTGCCAGCAGCTTTTTTGGAGCAGGGAAAGAGACCCAGTACTTC
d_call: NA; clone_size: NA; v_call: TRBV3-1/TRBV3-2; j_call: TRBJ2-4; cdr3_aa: CASSQDFGNRVIQYF; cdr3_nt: TGTGCCAGCAGCCAAGATTTCGGGAACCGGGTCATTCAGTACTTC
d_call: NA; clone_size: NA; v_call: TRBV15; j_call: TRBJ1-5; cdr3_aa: CATSREWGAGQPQHF; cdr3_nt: TGTGCCACCAGCAGAGAATGGGGGGCTGGGCAGCCCCAGCATTTT
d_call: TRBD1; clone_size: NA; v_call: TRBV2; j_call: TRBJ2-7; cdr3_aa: CASSQGVGSYEQYF; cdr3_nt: TGTGCCAGCAGTCAGGGGGTAGGATCCTACGAGCAGTACTTC
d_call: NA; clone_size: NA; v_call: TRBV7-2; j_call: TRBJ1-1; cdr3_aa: CASSRSTAVNTEAFF; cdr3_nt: TGTGCCAGCAGCAGATCGACAGCCGTGAACACTGAAGCTTTCTTT
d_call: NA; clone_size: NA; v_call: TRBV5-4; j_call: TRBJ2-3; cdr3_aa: CASSLTGTDTQYF; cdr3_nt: TGTGCCAGCAGCCTCACAGGGACAGATACGCAGTATTTT
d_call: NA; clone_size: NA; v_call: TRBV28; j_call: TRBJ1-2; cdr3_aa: CASSLWGETNYGYTF; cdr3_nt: TGTGCCAGCAGTTTATGGGGGGAGACTAACTATGGCTACACCTTC
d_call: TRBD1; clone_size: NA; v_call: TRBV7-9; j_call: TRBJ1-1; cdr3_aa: CASRPRGGTEAFF; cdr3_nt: TGTGCCAGCAGACCCAGGGGGGGAACTGAAGCTTTCTTT
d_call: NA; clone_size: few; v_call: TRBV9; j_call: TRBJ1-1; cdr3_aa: CASSVGTGLNTEAFF; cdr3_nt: TGTGCCAGCAGCGTAGGAACAGGACTGAACACTGAAGCTTTCTTT
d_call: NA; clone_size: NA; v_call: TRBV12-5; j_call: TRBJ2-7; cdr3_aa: CASGWKDSPASYEQYF; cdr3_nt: TGTGCTAGTGGTTGGAAGGACAGCCCTGCCTCCTACGAGCAGTACTTC
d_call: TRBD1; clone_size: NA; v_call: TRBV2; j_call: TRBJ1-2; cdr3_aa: CASAKQGGNYGYTF; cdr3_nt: TGTGCCAGCGCCAAGCAGGGGGGTAACTATGGCTACACCTTC
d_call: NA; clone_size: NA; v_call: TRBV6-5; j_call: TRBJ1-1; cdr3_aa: CASSFGGWAFF; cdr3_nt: TGTGCCAGCAGTTTCGGGGGATGGGCTTTCTTT
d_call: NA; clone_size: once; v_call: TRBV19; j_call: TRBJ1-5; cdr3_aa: CASSDGGGALSQPQHF; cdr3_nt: TGTGCCAGTAGTGATGGCGGGGGGGCGCTGAGTCAGCCCCAGCATTTT
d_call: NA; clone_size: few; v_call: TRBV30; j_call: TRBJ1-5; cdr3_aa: CAWGDPNQPQHF; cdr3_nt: TGTGCCTGGGGGGACCCCAATCAGCCCCAGCATTTT
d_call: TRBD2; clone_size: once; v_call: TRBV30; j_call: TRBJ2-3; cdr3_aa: CAWRLAGGTDTQYF; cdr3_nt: TGTGCCTGGAGACTAGCGGGAGGAACAGATACGCAGTATTTT
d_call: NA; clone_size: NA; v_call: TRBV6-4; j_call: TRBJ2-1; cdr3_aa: CASSKTGNSYNEQFF; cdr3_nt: TGTGCCAGCAGTAAGACTGGAAACTCCTACAATGAGCAGTTCTTC
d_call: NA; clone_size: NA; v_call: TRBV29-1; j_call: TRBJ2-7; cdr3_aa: CSVAQGQFGEQYF; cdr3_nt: TGCAGCGTAGCTCAGGGTCAATTCGGCGAGCAGTACTTC
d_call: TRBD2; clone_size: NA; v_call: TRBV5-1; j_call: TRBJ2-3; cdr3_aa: CASRRLAGDGTDTQYF; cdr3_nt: TGCGCCAGCAGGAGGCTAGCGGGAGATGGTACAGATACGCAGTATTTT
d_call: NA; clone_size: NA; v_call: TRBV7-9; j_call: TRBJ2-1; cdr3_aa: CASSLVGPRNGNEQFF; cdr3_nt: TGTGCCAGCAGCTTAGTTGGACCCCGAAACGGCAATGAGCAGTTCTTC
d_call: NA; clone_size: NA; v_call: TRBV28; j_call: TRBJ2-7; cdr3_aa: CASIMTGSPSYEQYF; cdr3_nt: TGTGCCAGCATCATGACAGGCTCCCCCTCCTACGAGCAGTACTTC
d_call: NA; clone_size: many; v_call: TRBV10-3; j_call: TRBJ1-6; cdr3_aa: CAITNELSVNSPLHF; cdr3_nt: TGTGCCATCACCAACGAACTTTCAGTTAATTCACCCCTCCACTTT
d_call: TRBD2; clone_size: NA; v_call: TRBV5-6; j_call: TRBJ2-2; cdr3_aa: CASSSGLAGGPGGTGELFF; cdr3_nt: TGTGCCAGCAGCTCGGGACTAGCGGGAGGGCCGGGGGGCACCGGGGAGCTGTTTTTT
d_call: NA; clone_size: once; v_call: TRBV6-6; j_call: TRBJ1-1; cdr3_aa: CASSYFGGTGTEAFF; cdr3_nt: TGTGCCAGCAGTTACTTCGGGGGTACAGGGACTGAAGCTTTCTTT
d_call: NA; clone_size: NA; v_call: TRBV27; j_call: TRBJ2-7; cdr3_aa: CASTPHPKTGQYF; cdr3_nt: TGTGCCAGCACCCCCCACCCCAAGACGGGGCAGTACTTC
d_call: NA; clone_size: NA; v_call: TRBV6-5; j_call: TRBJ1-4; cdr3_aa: CASLKGTAEKLFF; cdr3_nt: TGTGCCAGCTTAAAAGGGACCGCTGAAAAACTGTTTTTT
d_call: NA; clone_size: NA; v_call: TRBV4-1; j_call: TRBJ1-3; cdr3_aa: CASSPLFGNTIYF; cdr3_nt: TGCGCCAGCAGCCCGCTGTTCGGAAACACCATATATTTT
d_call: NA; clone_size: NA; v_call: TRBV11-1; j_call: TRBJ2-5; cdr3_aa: CASSSGADYRETQYF; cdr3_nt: TGTGCCAGCAGCTCCGGGGCCGACTACCGAGAGACCCAGTACTTC
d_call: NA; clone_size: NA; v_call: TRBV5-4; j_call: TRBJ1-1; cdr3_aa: CASTGEGETEAFF; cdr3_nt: TGTGCCAGCACCGGTGAAGGCGAAACTGAAGCTTTCTTT
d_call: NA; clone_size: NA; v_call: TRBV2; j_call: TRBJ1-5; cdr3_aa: CASSQDSNQPQHF; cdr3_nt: TGTGCCAGCAGTCAGGACAGCAATCAGCCCCAGCATTTT
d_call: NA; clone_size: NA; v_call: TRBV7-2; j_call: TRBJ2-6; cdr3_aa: CASSPWLALSRPGANVLTF; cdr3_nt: TGTGCCAGCAGCCCATGGTTGGCCCTGAGTAGGCCTGGGGCCAACGTCCTGACTTTC
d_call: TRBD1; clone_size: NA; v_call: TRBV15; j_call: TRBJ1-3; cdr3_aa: CATSRGDRGAGKGNTIYF; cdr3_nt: TGTGCCACCAGCAGAGGTGACAGGGGCGCGGGGAAGGGAAACACCATATATTTT
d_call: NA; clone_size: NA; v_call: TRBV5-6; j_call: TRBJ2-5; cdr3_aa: CASTNVVTRNSGETQYF; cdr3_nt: TGTGCCAGCACCAATGTGGTCACGCGCAACAGCGGGGAGACCCAGTACTTC
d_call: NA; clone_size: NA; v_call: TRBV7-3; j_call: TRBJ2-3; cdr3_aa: CASSLAARDTQYF; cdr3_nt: TGTGCCAGCAGCTTAGCGGCCCGGGATACGCAGTATTTT
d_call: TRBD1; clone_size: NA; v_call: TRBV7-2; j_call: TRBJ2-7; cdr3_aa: CASSLEWDRAYEQYF; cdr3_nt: TGTGCCAGCAGCTTAGAATGGGACAGAGCCTACGAGCAGTACTTC
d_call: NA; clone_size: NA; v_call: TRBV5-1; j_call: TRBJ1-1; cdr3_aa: CASTAEGSGDTEAFF; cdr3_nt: TGCGCCAGCACCGCGGAAGGTTCGGGGGACACTGAAGCTTTCTTT
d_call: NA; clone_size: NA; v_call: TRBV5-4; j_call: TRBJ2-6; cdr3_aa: CASSLGGPYSGANVLTF; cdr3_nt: TGTGCCAGCAGCTTGGGGGGTCCCTACTCTGGGGCCAACGTCCTGACTTTC
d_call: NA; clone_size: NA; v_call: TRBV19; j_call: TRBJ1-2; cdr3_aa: CASSKASRADGYTF; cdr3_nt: TGTGCCAGTAGTAAGGCCTCCAGGGCGGATGGCTACACCTTC